This T cell receptor beta chain was found in a study of shared clonotypes between healthy human individuals. The CDR3 length is 17 residues. The junction had 14 bases not matched to a gene; V was cut back by 5 bases and J by 6 bases. CDR1 is MNHEY, CDR2 SMNVEV, per germline (reference sequence). The unsorted PBMC sample used ten immunoSEQ deep assay plates. Clones were sequenced by immunoSEQ multiplex PCR, and TCRdb holds only the in-frame ones, with some missing. The sample has about half a million clones; around 80% are singletons. V and J are TRBV27 and TRBJ2-2, with 8 bases lining up with TRBD2. The sequenced sample consisted of PBMCs. The clonotype comes from a woman aged 40 to 55 in good health. Some clones in this sample may be carry-over from other donors' samples. CDR3 in amino acids: CASSPLRAGDRAGELFF. The CDR3 DNA is TGTGCCAGCAGTCCCCTACGAGCGGGAGATCGGGCCGGGGAGCTGTTTTTT.